This T cell receptor beta chain was documented in a study of cytomegalovirus exposure and HLA in healthy donors. Findings and caveats of the study: Most of the TCR beta V segments (in an earlier analysis) were productive either about 87% or about 30% of the time.

Amplification used 60 Vbeta primers and 13 Jbeta primers. Profiling relied on immunoSEQ multiplex PCR, and the TCRdb table lists in-frame clones only, not all of them. The data contain about 160,000 clones, around three quarters of them seen just once; the ten biggest clones take up 3% to 3.5%. From germline, CDR1 is GTSNPN and CDR2 SVGIG (reference sequence). V was shortened by 3 bases and J by 13 bases, with 18 bases between the two germline ends. The CDR3 sequence is 12 residues long. There are a few counts of this clone. Its specificity is unknown. This clonotype originated in a middle-aged woman in good health and CMV-seronegative. Material: PBMCs. The chain uses TRBV30 and TRBJ1-1; D unresolved. CDR3 DNA: TGTGCCTGGAGGAGGGCCAGCCTCTATTTTTTCTTT. This translates into CAWRRASLYFFF. The complete variable domain, with remaining parts taken from reference TRBV30 and TRBJ1-1, reads SQTIHQWPATLVQPVGSPLSLECTVEGTSNPNLYWYRQAAGRGLQLLFYSVGIGQISSEVPQNLSASRPQDRQFILSSKKLLLSDSGFYLCAWRRASLYFFFGQGTRLTVV.